The 28 T cell receptor beta chains presented below share a single source sample, sequenced in a study of OX40 agonist ivuxolimab in advanced cancers. The data were produced by immunoSEQ multiplex PCR, yet TCRdb's version contains in-frame clones alone and is incomplete. The sample yields over 25,000 clones, about 80% seen once. The material sequenced was CD4+ or CD8+ T cells sorted from blood, taken in a trial of the OX40 agonist ivuxolimab. These receptors were collected from an adult with an advanced solid tumor such as melanoma, head and neck, liver or kidney cancer.

This chain uses TRBV15 with TRBJ2-1; 9 bases fit TRBD1. Per germline, CDR1 LNHNV and CDR2 YYDKDF (reference sequence). After removal of 3 bases from V and 2 bases from J, the junction contained 5 bases not matched to a gene. The CDR3 spans 16 residues. The chain's CDR3 is CATSSDRTGAYNEQFF. The CDR3 DNA reads TGTGCCACCAGCAGCGATAGGACAGGGGCCTACAATGAGCAGTTCTTC. Full variable domain (outside the CDR3, taken from reference TRBV15 and TRBJ2-1): DAMVIQNPRYQVTQFGKPVTLSCSQTLNHNVMYWYQQKSSQAPKLLFHYYDKDFNNEADTPDNFQSRRPNTSFCFLDIRSPGLGDTAMYLCATSSDRTGAYNEQFFGPGTRLTVL.

The V gene is TRBV5-1, the J gene TRBJ1-1; 8 bases agree with TRBD1. CDR1 and CDR2 (germline): SGHRS, YFSETQ. The CDR3 has 13 amino acids. Trimming cost V 0 bases and J 7 bases; bases outside gene matches: 2. CDR3 in DNA: TGCGCCAGCAGCTTGGGGGGGACAGGTGAAGCTTTCTTT. Its translation is CASSLGGTGEAFF. The full variable domain, in which reference TRBV5-1 and TRBJ1-1 provide the parts outside the CDR3, is KAGVTQTPRYLIKTRGQQVTLSCSPISGHRSVSWYQQTPGQGLQFLFEYFSETQRNKGNFPGRFSGRQFSNSRSEMNVSTLELGDSALYLCASSLGGTGEAFFGQGTRLTVV.

This clone was counted a single time. The chain employs TRBV30 and TRBJ2-2, with 8 bases identical to TRBD1. CDR1 and CDR2 from the germline V gene are GTSNPN and SVGIG (reference sequence). This CDR3 has 12 residues. CDR3 amino acids: CARTGYTGELFF. Written as DNA, the CDR3 is TGTGCGAGGACAGGGTACACCGGGGAGCTGTTTTTT.

This clone was detected only a few times. The rearrangement uses TRBV5-6 and TRBJ1-2; no definite D call. Trimming took off 3 bases at V and 3 bases at J, with 3 bases between the two ends. Germline V gene sequence: CDR1 SGHDT, CDR2 YYEEEE. The CDR3 totals 11 residues. CDR3 residues: CASSWDYGYTF. The CDR3 bases are TGTGCCAGCAGCTGGGACTATGGCTACACCTTC.

A single count supports this clone. CDR3 nucleotide sequence: TGTGCCAGCAGCATACGGACCTTGAACACTGAAGCTTTCTTT. It specifies CASSIRTLNTEAFF. The chain uses TRBV7-9 and TRBJ1-1; D call uncertain. V was clipped by 5 bases and J by 0 bases, with 10 bases between them. CDR1 is SEHNR, CDR2 FQNEAQ, per germline (reference sequence). The CDR3 extends over 14 amino acids.

The rearrangement joins TRBV28 to TRBJ1-5; D unresolved. Per the germline V gene, CDR1 is MDHEN and CDR2 is SYDVKM. Trimming left V 5 bases short and J 7 bases short, with 6 bases between. The CDR3 spans 11 residues. The DNA of the CDR3 is TGTGCCAGCAGTACTAACCAGCCCCAGCATTTT. Its translation is CASSTNQPQHF. The whole variable domain, filled in from reference TRBV28 and TRBJ1-5, reads DVKVTQSSRYLVKRTGEKVFLECVQDMDHENMFWYRQDPGLGLRLIYFSYDVKMKEKGDIPEGYSVSREKKERFSLILESASTNQTSMYLCASSTNQPQHFGDGTRLSIL.

V gene TRBV19 combines with J gene TRBJ2-1; D not certain. This CDR3 contains 13 residues. Looked up from germline, CDR1 is LNHDA and CDR2 is SQIVND (reference sequence). V lost 3 bases, J lost 4 bases, and 7 bases lay in between. The CDR3 spells CASSISEYNEQFF. Written as DNA, the CDR3 is TGTGCCAGTAGTATTTCAGAGTACAATGAGCAGTTCTTC.

This clone showed up just once. The genes are TRBV29-1 and TRBJ1-1; D remains ambiguous. The V end was cut by 3 bases, the J end by 6 bases, with 11 bases between. CDR1 and CDR2 from the germline V gene are SQVTM and ANQGSEA. This CDR3 is built from 12 residues. Here the CDR3 DNA reads TGCAGCGTTGACGGCGGAGACTCTGAAGCTTTCTTT. It specifies CSVDGGDSEAFF. Full variable domain (remainder filled in from reference TRBV29-1 and TRBJ1-1): SAVISQKPSRDICQRGTSLTIQCQVDSQVTMMFWYRQQPGQSLTLIATANQGSEATYESGFVIDKFPISRPNLTFSTLTVSNMSPEDSSIYLCSVDGGDSEAFFGQGTRLTVV.

The rearrangement joins TRBV28 to TRBJ1-2; 11 bases match TRBD1. Germline V gives CDR1 MDHEN, CDR2 SYDVKM. This CDR3 is built from 14 residues. V trimming: 4 bases; J trimming: 4 bases; junction bases outside the gene matches: 2. CDR3 DNA sequence: TGTGCCAGCAGTTCCGGACAGGGGGCCTATGGCTACACCTTC. It is translated as CASSSGQGAYGYTF.

In its sample, this clone was seen a few times. The V call is TRBV11-2, the J call TRBJ1-1, with 10 bases aligning to TRBD1. The CDR3 covers 15 residues. Unmatched junction bases numbered 5, after V lost 1 base and J lost 6 bases. Germline V gives CDR1 SGHAT, CDR2 FQNNGV. CDR3 bases: TGTGCCAGCAGCTTAGCACTGGGACAGGGGTCTGAAGCTTTCTTT. Its translation: CASSLALGQGSEAFF. Together with reference TRBV11-2 and TRBJ1-1, the CDR3 gives the full variable domain: EAGVAQSPRYKIIEKRQSVAFWCNPISGHATLYWYQQILGQGPKLLIQFQNNGVVDDSQLPKDRFSAERLKGVDSTLKIQPAKLEDSAVYLCASSLALGQGSEAFFGQGTRLTVV.

This chain uses TRBV6-5 with TRBJ2-1, with 13 positions matching TRBD2. CDR1 and CDR2 from the germline V gene are MNHEY and SVGAGI. The CDR3 contains 15 residues. Trimming at V came to 5 bases and at J to 6 bases, leaving 4 bases not matched to a gene. The CDR3 spells CASSMTSGGINEQFF. As DNA, the CDR3 is TGTGCCAGCAGTATGACTAGCGGGGGGATCAATGAGCAGTTCTTC.

V is TRBV7-9 and J is TRBJ1-2, with D unclear. With 1 base removed from V and 0 bases from J, the gap between germline ends came to 9 bases. Germline V lookup: CDR1 SEHNR, CDR2 FQNEAQ (reference sequence). This CDR3 has 15 amino acids. CDR3 DNA sequence: TGTGCCAGCAGCTTAGTTCCAGACGCTAACTATGGCTACACCTTC. It codes for CASSLVPDANYGYTF.

The chain has TRBV7-2 and TRBJ1-4; D is possibly TRBD1 (5 bases). V was clipped by 5 bases and J by 0 bases, with 13 bases between them. The CDR3 has 16 amino acids. The germline gives CDR1 SGHTA, CDR2 FQGNSA. This CDR3 reads CASSRRQIATNEKLFF. The CDR3 DNA follows: TGTGCCAGCAGCAGGAGACAGATTGCAACTAATGAAAAACTGTTTTTT.

J is TRBJ1-4 and V is TRBV28, with D perhaps TRBD1 (5 bases). The CDR3 sequence is 13 residues long. Trimming cost V 4 bases and J 8 bases, with 11 bases left between them. The germline gives CDR1 MDHEN, CDR2 SYDVKM. The CDR3, as DNA: TGTGCCAGCAGTTCAGGGAAAAACGAAAAACTGTTTTTT. Translating it yields CASSSGKNEKLFF.

The chain employs TRBV20-1 and TRBJ1-1; D gene uncertain. The CDR3 length is 11 residues. The V end was cut by 6 bases, the J end by 7 bases, with 12 bases between. The V gene's germline CDR1 is DFQATT and CDR2 SNEGSKA (reference sequence). The CDR3 sequence is CSAKREVEAFF. The CDR3 DNA follows: TGCAGTGCAAAACGGGAGGTTGAAGCTTTCTTT.

This clone was found once. CDR3 amino acids: CASSLEGRSNEQFF. CDR3 nucleotides: TGTGCCAGCAGCTTAGAAGGACGGTCCAATGAGCAGTTCTTC. V is TRBV7-3 and J is TRBJ2-1; D call uncertain. Trimming took off 2 bases at V and 6 bases at J, with 11 bases between the two ends. CDR3 length equals 14 residues. Germline V lookup: CDR1 SGHTA, CDR2 FQGTGA.

This chain uses TRBV2 with TRBJ2-5; 11 nucleotides line up with TRBD2. Germline V gene data show CDR1 as SNHLY and CDR2 as FYNNEI. The CDR3 runs to 15 residues. Trimming at V came to 8 bases and at J to 1 base, leaving 6 bases not matched to a gene. CDR3 coding DNA: TGTGCCAGCGCACAGACTAGCGGGGTCCAAGAGACCCAGTACTTC. It yields the protein CASAQTSGVQETQYF.

CDR3 sequence reads: CASNDRGDSPLHF. DNA of the CDR3: TGTGCCAGCAACGACAGGGGCGATTCACCCCTCCACTTT. The chain couples TRBV7-9 to TRBJ1-6; TRBD1 aligns across 8 bases. There are 13 residues in the CDR3. The V gene's germline CDR1 is SEHNR and CDR2 FQNEAQ (reference sequence). After removal of 7 bases from V and 8 bases from J, the junction contained 4 bases not matched to a gene.

The chain employs TRBV30 and TRBJ2-1; D not certain. The V gene's germline CDR1 is GTSNPN and CDR2 SVGIG (reference sequence). Trimming removed 4 bases from V and 2 bases from J, with 9 bases in between. The CDR3 has 13 residues. The CDR3: CAWTMSPYNEQFF. The CDR3 coding sequence is TGTGCCTGGACCATGTCCCCCTACAATGAGCAGTTCTTC.

This chain uses TRBV19 with TRBJ2-3; D is possibly TRBD1 (5 bases). V dropped 3 bases and J dropped 0 bases, with 10 bases sitting between them. Germline-derived CDR1 and CDR2 are LNHDA and SQIVND (reference sequence). The CDR3 has 15 residues. The CDR3 loop is CASSIPGPSTDTQYF. Here the CDR3 DNA reads TGTGCCAGTAGTATCCCAGGGCCTAGCACAGATACGCAGTATTTT.

This rearrangement joins TRBV27 to TRBJ1-2; unclear D gene. The CDR3 consists of 13 residues. V gave up 6 bases and J gave up 3 bases, with 11 bases separating them. The germline gives CDR1 MNHEY, CDR2 SMNVEV (reference sequence). CDR3 DNA: TGTGCCAGCAGCTTAGGACGGTACTATGGCTACACCTTC. It specifies CASSLGRYYGYTF.

The chain uses TRBV14 and TRBJ2-3; D possibly corresponds to TRBD1 (5 bases). The V end was cut by 7 bases, the J end by 6 bases, with 14 bases between. Germline-derived CDR1 and CDR2 are SGHDN and FVKESK. This CDR3 spans 13 amino acids. The CDR3 DNA is TGTGCCAGCAAGGGCAGGGTATGGGATACGCAGTATTTT. It yields the protein CASKGRVWDTQYF. The complete variable domain, with remaining parts taken from reference TRBV14 and TRBJ2-3, reads EAGVTQFPSHSVIEKGQTVTLRCDPISGHDNLYWYRRVMGKEIKFLLHFVKESKQDESGMPNNRFLAERTGGTYSTLKVQPAELEDSGVYFCASKGRVWDTQYFGPGTRLTVL.

The chain couples TRBV19 to TRBJ2-7; TRBD1 aligns across 7 bases. This CDR3 is 13 amino acids long. V lost 6 bases, J lost 4 bases, and 6 bases stayed unmatched. Per the germline V gene, CDR1 is LNHDA and CDR2 is SQIVND (reference sequence). The CDR3 sequence: CASSPGGLYEQYF. Here the CDR3 DNA reads TGTGCCAGTAGCCCAGGGGGTTTGTACGAGCAGTACTTC.

This rearrangement joins TRBV6-6 to TRBJ2-1, with 7 bases fitting TRBD1. Unmatched junction bases numbered 11, after V lost 5 bases and J lost 7 bases. The CDR3 spans 15 residues. The germline gives CDR1 MNHNY, CDR2 SVGAGI (reference sequence). The CDR3 reads CASSPRAGGFNEQFF. The CDR3 bases are TGTGCCAGCAGTCCAAGGGCAGGGGGTTTTAATGAGCAGTTCTTC.

The chain couples TRBV18 to TRBJ1-1; D not certain. Germline V gene data show CDR1 as KGHSH and CDR2 as LQKENI. Between the trimmed V and J ends, which lost 2 bases and 1 base, there was a span of 5 bases. The CDR3 runs to 13 residues. Here the CDR3 reads CASSPNTNTEAFF. CDR3 nucleotides: TGTGCCAGCTCACCAAACACGAACACTGAAGCTTTCTTT.

The chain employs TRBV5-6 and TRBJ1-3; perhaps TRBD1 as D (6 bases). Between the trimmed V and J ends, which lost 5 bases and 4 bases, there was a span of 16 bases. The CDR3 consists of 15 residues. Germline CDR1 and CDR2: SGHDT and YYEEEE. The CDR3 region has the DNA TGTGCCAGCAGACTGGGGCAGGGGATAGGAAACACCATATATTTT. This sequence encodes CASRLGQGIGNTIYF.

The chain has TRBV7-9 and TRBJ2-3; tentative D call: TRBD2 (5 bases). This CDR3 comprises 15 residues. The V end was cut by 1 base, the J end by 0 bases, with 8 bases between. The germline CDR1 and CDR2 sequences are SEHNR and FQNEAQ (reference sequence). The CDR3 bases are TGTGCCAGCAGCTTAGTAGGACTTAGCACAGATACGCAGTATTTT. This sequence encodes CASSLVGLSTDTQYF. Together with reference TRBV7-9 and TRBJ2-3, the CDR3 gives the full variable domain: DTGVSQNPRHKITKRGQNVTFRCDPISEHNRLYWYRQTLGQGPEFLTYFQNEAQLEKSRLLSDRFSAERPKGSFSTLEIQRTEQGDSAMYLCASSLVGLSTDTQYFGPGTRLTVL.

J is TRBJ2-3 and V is TRBV18, with D maybe TRBD2 (6 bases). The CDR3 runs 14 residues. Trimming shortened V by 3 bases and J by 3 bases, and 10 bases separated the two germline ends. Germline CDR1 and CDR2: KGHSH and LQKENI. The CDR3 region has the DNA TGTGCCAGCTCACCGGATCTAGCGACAGATACGCAGTATTTT. Encoded protein: CASSPDLATDTQYF.